The rows below give T cell receptor beta chains drawn from one sample of a study of blood T cells in healthy people across ages. TCRdb fed the 5' RACE reads into MiXCR, producing one record per CDR3 protein. This table holds 1.5 million to 2 million distinct CDR3 sequences, 28% found once. Sequencing was done on a sample of blood. These receptors originate from a woman in her 30s in good health. CDR3s leave out the opening cysteine and the closing phenylalanine or tryptophan. The D gene is left open where the match is weak. The size field is filled for only some rows; it gives once, few, many or a size class.

clone_size: few
j_call: TRBJ2-5
d_call: TRBD1
v_call: TRBV5-1
cdr3_aa: ASSRDRGKETQY

clone_size: .
j_call: TRBJ1-2
d_call: TRBD1
v_call: TRBV5-1
cdr3_aa: ASRQTPGQGCYGYT

clone_size: many
j_call: TRBJ2-7
d_call: .
v_call: TRBV24-1
cdr3_aa: ATSGGGTYEQY

clone_size: .
j_call: TRBJ2-3
d_call: .
v_call: TRBV20-1
cdr3_aa: SAHDANTDTQY

clone_size: .
j_call: TRBJ2-7
d_call: TRBD2
v_call: TRBV24-1
cdr3_aa: ATSDSGGNYEQY

clone_size: .
j_call: TRBJ2-3
d_call: TRBD2
v_call: TRBV7-6
cdr3_aa: ASSTSGRGTDTQY

clone_size: many
j_call: TRBJ2-1
d_call: TRBD2
v_call: TRBV9
cdr3_aa: ASSVVAGHNEQF

clone_size: .
j_call: TRBJ2-5
d_call: .
v_call: TRBV7-9
cdr3_aa: AITPGRDTVQETQY

clone_size: .
j_call: TRBJ2-3
d_call: TRBD2
v_call: TRBV24-1
cdr3_aa: ATSPWTSADTDTQY

clone_size: .
j_call: .
d_call: .
v_call: TRBV24-1
cdr3_aa: ATSDLGYNEQY

clone_size: many
j_call: TRBJ2-7
d_call: TRBD1
v_call: TRBV14
cdr3_aa: ASSKGTGYDEQY

clone_size: many
j_call: TRBJ1-1
d_call: .
v_call: TRBV29-1
cdr3_aa: SVVIGEGNTEAF

clone_size: .
j_call: TRBJ1-5
d_call: .
v_call: TRBV12-3/TRBV12-4
cdr3_aa: AGKRSNQPQH

clone_size: many
j_call: TRBJ2-1
d_call: TRBD2
v_call: TRBV6-5
cdr3_aa: ASSWGPEAGEIDEQF

clone_size: many
j_call: TRBJ2-5
d_call: TRBD2
v_call: TRBV20-1
cdr3_aa: SVPTSGGQETQY

clone_size: few
j_call: TRBJ2-1
d_call: TRBD2
v_call: TRBV19
cdr3_aa: ASSITSGEHSEQF

clone_size: .
j_call: TRBJ1-1
d_call: .
v_call: TRBV14
cdr3_aa: ASSVGPAGAF

clone_size: .
j_call: TRBJ2-5
d_call: .
v_call: TRBV7-9
cdr3_aa: ASSLADIVHLNREETQY

clone_size: .
j_call: TRBJ1-5
d_call: .
v_call: TRBV5-5
cdr3_aa: ASSSRDGTGQPQH

clone_size: .
j_call: TRBJ1-3
d_call: .
v_call: TRBV21-1
cdr3_aa: ASTLGGSSSGNTIY

clone_size: .
j_call: TRBJ2-7
d_call: .
v_call: TRBV13
cdr3_aa: ASSLTTGTIYEQY

clone_size: .
j_call: TRBJ2-1
d_call: .
v_call: TRBV4-2
cdr3_aa: ASSYAHGESGANEQF

clone_size: .
j_call: TRBJ1-5
d_call: .
v_call: TRBV30
cdr3_aa: AWSGDTSNQPQH

clone_size: .
j_call: .
d_call: TRBD1
v_call: TRBV6-5
cdr3_aa: ASSLVGQGHHEQY

clone_size: many
j_call: TRBJ2-7
d_call: TRBD2
v_call: TRBV29-1
cdr3_aa: SFARTSGGPAEQY

clone_size: many
j_call: TRBJ2-5
d_call: .
v_call: TRBV3-1
cdr3_aa: ASSLPGVTQY

clone_size: many
j_call: TRBJ2-7
d_call: .
v_call: TRBV4-3
cdr3_aa: ASSQDLPTGVGIYEQY

clone_size: few
j_call: TRBJ2-7
d_call: .
v_call: TRBV29-1
cdr3_aa: SGGDSNKVYEQY

clone_size: few
j_call: TRBJ2-3
d_call: .
v_call: TRBV5-1
cdr3_aa: ASSPGAGITDTQY

clone_size: few
j_call: TRBJ1-2
d_call: .
v_call: TRBV18
cdr3_aa: ASTSDRTNYGYT

clone_size: few
j_call: TRBJ2-5
d_call: .
v_call: TRBV12-3/TRBV12-4
cdr3_aa: ASSSPRLTQY